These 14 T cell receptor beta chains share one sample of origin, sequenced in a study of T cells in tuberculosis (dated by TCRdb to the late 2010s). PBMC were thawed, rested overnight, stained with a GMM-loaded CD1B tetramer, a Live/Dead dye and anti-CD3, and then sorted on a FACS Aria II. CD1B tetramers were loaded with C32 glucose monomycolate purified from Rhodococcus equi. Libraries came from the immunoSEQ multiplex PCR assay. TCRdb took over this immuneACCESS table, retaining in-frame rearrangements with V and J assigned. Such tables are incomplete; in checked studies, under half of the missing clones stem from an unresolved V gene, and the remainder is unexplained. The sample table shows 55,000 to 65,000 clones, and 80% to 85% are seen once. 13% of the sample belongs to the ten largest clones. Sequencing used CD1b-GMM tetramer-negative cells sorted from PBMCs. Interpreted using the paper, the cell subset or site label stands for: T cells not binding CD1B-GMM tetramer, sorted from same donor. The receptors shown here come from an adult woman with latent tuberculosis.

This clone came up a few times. CDR3 in DNA: TGTGCCAGCAGTCCCGGGGGGGAAAAACTGTTTTTT. Translating gives CASSPGGEKLFF. V and J are TRBV6-1 and TRBJ1-4; D is perhaps TRBD1 (5 bases). Trimming took 5 bases from V and 8 from J, leaving 9 bases between them. This CDR3 has 12 residues. Germline V CDR1 and CDR2: MNHNS, SASEGT.

CDR3 sequence reads: CASSSSGLAGVYNEQFF. Written as DNA, the CDR3 is TGTGCCAGCAGCTCCTCGGGACTAGCGGGAGTGTACAATGAGCAGTTCTTC. The rearrangement joins TRBV7-8 to TRBJ2-1, with 14 bases matching TRBD2. The CDR3 runs 17 residues. Trimming at V came to 4 bases and at J to 4 bases, leaving 6 bases not matched to a gene. The germline gives CDR1 SGHVS, CDR2 FQNEAQ.

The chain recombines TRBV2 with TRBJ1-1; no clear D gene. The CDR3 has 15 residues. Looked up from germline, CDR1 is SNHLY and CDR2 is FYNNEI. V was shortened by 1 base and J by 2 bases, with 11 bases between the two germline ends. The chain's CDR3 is CASSEEEVGNTEAFF. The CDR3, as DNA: TGTGCCAGCAGTGAAGAAGAGGTTGGAAACACTGAAGCTTTCTTT. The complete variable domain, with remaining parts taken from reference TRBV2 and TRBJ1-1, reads EPEVTQTPSHQVTQMGQEVILRCVPISNHLYFYWYRQILGQKVEFLVSFYNNEISEKSEIFDDQFSVERPDGSNFTLKIRSTKLEDSAMYFCASSEEEVGNTEAFFGQGTRLTVV.

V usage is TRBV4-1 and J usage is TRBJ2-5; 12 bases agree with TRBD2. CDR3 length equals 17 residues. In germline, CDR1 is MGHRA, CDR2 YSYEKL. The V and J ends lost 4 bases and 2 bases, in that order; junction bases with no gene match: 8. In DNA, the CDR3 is TGCGCCAGCAGCCGCGGAACTAGCGGGGGGTCACAAGAGACCCAGTACTTC. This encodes CASSRGTSGGSQETQYF.

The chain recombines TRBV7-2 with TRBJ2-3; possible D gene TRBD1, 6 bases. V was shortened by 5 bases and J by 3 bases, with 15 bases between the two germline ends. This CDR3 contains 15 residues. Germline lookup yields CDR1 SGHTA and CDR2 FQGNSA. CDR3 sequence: CASSGRTVGTDTQYF. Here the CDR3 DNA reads TGTGCCAGCAGCGGGCGGACAGTTGGAACAGATACGCAGTATTTT.

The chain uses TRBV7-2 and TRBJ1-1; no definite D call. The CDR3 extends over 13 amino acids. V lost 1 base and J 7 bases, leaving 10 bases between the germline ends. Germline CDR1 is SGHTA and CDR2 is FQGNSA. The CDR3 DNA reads TGTGCCAGCAGCTTAGGGGAGTTAATTGAAGCTTTCTTT. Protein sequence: CASSLGELIEAFF. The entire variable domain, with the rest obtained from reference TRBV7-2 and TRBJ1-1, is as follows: GAGVSQSPSNKVTEKGKDVELRCDPISGHTALYWYRQSLGQGLEFLIYFQGNSAPDKSGLPSDRFSAERTGGSVSTLTIQRTQQEDSAVYLCASSLGELIEAFFGQGTRLTVV.

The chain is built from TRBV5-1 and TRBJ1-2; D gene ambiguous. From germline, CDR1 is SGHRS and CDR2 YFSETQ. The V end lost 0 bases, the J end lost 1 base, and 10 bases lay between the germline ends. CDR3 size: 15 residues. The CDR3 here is CASSLDPGGNYGYTF. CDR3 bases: TGCGCCAGCAGCTTGGATCCGGGAGGTAACTATGGCTACACCTTC.

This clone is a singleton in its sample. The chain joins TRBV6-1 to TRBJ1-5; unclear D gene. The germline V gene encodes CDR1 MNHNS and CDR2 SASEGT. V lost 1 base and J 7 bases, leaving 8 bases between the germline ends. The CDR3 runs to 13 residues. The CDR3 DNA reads TGTGCCAGCAGTGAAGTCGTCGGGCAGCCCCAGCATTTT. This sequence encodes CASSEVVGQPQHF.

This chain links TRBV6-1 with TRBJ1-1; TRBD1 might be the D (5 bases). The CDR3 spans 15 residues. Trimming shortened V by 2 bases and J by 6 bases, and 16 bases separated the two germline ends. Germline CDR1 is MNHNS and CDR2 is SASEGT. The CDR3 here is CASSEQVRGVAEAFF. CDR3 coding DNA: TGTGCCAGCAGTGAACAGGTACGGGGGGTGGCTGAAGCTTTCTTT.

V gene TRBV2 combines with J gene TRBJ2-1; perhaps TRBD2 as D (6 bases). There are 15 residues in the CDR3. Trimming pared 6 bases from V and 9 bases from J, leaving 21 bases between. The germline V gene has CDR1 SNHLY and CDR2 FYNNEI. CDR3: CASSRLGYSYSEQFF. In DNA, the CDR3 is TGTGCCAGCAGCAGACTAGGGTATAGTTATAGTGAGCAGTTCTTC.

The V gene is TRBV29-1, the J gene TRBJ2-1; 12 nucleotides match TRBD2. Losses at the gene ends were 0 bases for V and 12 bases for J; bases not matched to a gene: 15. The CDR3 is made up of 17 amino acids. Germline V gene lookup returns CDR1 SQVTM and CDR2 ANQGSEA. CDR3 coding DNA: TGCAGCGTTGAAGATCAAGGGTTACTAGCGGGGGGAGATGGGCAGTTCTTC. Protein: CSVEDQGLLAGGDGQFF.

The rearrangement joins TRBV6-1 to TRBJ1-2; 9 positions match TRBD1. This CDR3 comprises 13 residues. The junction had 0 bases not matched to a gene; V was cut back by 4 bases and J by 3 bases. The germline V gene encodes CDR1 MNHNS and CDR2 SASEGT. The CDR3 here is CASSGDRDYGYTF. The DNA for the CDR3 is TGTGCCAGCAGTGGGGACAGGGACTATGGCTACACCTTC.

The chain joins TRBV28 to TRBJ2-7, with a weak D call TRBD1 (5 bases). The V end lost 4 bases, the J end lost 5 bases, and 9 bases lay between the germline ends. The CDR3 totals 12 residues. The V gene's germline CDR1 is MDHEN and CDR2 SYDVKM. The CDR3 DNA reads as TGTGCCAGCAGTTCGGACATGGACGAGCAGTACTTC. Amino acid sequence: CASSSDMDEQYF.

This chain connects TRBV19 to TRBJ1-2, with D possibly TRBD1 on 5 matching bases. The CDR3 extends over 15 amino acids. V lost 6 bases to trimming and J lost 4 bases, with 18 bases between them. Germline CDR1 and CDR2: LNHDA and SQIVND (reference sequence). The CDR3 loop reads CASSPTGTGSYGYTF. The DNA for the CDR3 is TGTGCCAGTAGCCCAACCGGAACAGGCTCCTATGGCTACACCTTC.